Shown below are 11 T cell receptor beta chains from a single sample sequenced in a study of post-analysis software for immune sequencing data. Study results and caveats: With TRBV5-6, TRBV5-1 and TRBV20-1 included, about 5 TRBV segments were more frequent in patients than in controls.

Prepared libraries of TCR beta cDNA carried unique molecular identifiers. From the PCR reads, TCRdb called clonotypes with MiXCR, one entry per CDR3 protein. The sample includes about 770,000 distinct CDR3 sequences, about 43% of them seen just once. These receptors' antigens are unknown. The source material was blood. The receptor source for this set is a girl between 5 and 17 years old with multiple sclerosis.

The genes are TRBV7-9 and TRBJ2-5, with 7 bases fitting TRBD2. Germline V gives CDR1 SEHNR, CDR2 FQNEAQ (reference sequence). The V and J ends lost 0 bases and 11 bases, in that order; junction bases with no gene match: 12. The CDR3 totals 15 residues. The CDR3 is CASSLALAVYNEQYF. As DNA, the CDR3 is TGTGCCAGCAGCTTAGCGCTAGCGGTCTACAATGAGCAGTACTTC.

This clonotype was counted at least ten times. The CDR3 here is CASSSTSASYEQYF. CDR3 sequence (DNA): TGTGCCAGCAGCTCTACTAGCGCCTCCTACGAGCAGTACTTC. The chain carries TRBV7-2 and TRBJ2-7; 7 bases map to TRBD2. CDR1 and CDR2 from the germline V gene are SGHTA and FQGNSA. This CDR3 has 14 amino acids. After removal of 4 bases from V and 0 bases from J, the junction contained 3 bases not matched to a gene.

This clonotype has only a few counts. This chain joins TRBV4-1 and TRBJ2-7, with TRBD1 identical over 7 bases. The CDR3 is 15 amino acids. Germline assignment: CDR1 MGHRA and CDR2 YSYEKL. Unmatched junction bases numbered 5, after V lost 0 bases and J lost 3 bases. CDR3 protein: CASSQDRDSSYEQYF. The CDR3 nucleotides are TGCGCCAGCAGCCAAGACCGGGACAGTAGCTACGAGCAGTACTTC.

This clonotype turned up a few times. The V call is TRBV5-1, the J call TRBJ2-7, with a tentative D call TRBD2 (6 bases). Trimming took 4 bases from V and 4 from J, leaving 15 bases between them. Germline V lookup: CDR1 SGHRS, CDR2 YFSETQ. This CDR3 has 14 residues. In DNA, the CDR3 is TGCGCCAGCAGCCCGGAGGGACGGACGTACGAGCAGTACTTC. Translated, it gives CASSPEGRTYEQYF.

The rearrangement links TRBV12-3 or TRBV12-4 to TRBJ2-1; weak D call: TRBD2 (5 bases). The length of the CDR3 is 15 residues. The V and J ends lost 0 bases and 7 bases respectively, with 13 bases between them. The CDR3 loop is CASSLAASLPNEQFF. In DNA, the CDR3 is TGTGCCAGCAGTTTAGCGGCTAGCCTCCCAAATGAGCAGTTCTTC.

The V and J genes are TRBV7-9 and TRBJ2-1; 8 positions agree with TRBD2. With V trimmed by 8 bases and J by 1 base, 13 bases remained unmatched. The germline CDR1 and CDR2 sequences are SEHNR and FQNEAQ (reference sequence). The CDR3 extends over 17 amino acids. The CDR3 is CASSPGAGGGSYNEQFF. In DNA, the CDR3 is TGTGCCAGCTCTCCAGGGGCGGGAGGCGGGTCCTACAATGAGCAGTTCTTC.

This clonotype has just a few counts. This rearrangement joins TRBV12-3 or TRBV12-4 to TRBJ1-2, with D unresolved. This CDR3 has 12 amino acids. Trimming removed 5 bases from V and 11 bases from J, with 15 bases in between. The CDR3 region is CASSDTYAGYTF. DNA for the CDR3: TGTGCCAGCAGTGACACCTACGCCGGGTACACCTTC.

This chain uses TRBV7-2 with TRBJ1-4; 7 positions agree with TRBD1. This CDR3 has 15 amino acids. J gave up 8 bases and V 2 bases, and 8 bases lay outside the gene matches. Looked up from germline, CDR1 is SGHTA and CDR2 is FQGNSA. In DNA form, the CDR3 reads TGTGCCAGCAGCTTAACAGGGGCACTCAGGGAAAAACTGTTTTTT. This gives the protein CASSLTGALREKLFF.

This clonotype has only a few counts. The chain joins TRBV20-1 to TRBJ1-2, with D uncertain. The CDR3 extends over 14 amino acids. V was pared by 0 bases and J by 4 bases, with 12 bases between. The germline V gene encodes CDR1 DFQATT and CDR2 SNEGSKA (reference sequence). CDR3 loop: CSARDLVDPYGYTF. In DNA, the CDR3 is TGCAGTGCTAGAGATCTGGTAGACCCCTATGGCTACACCTTC.

This sequence joins TRBV6-1 and TRBJ2-7, with 7 bases that match TRBD1. Matching the DNA end better, TRBJ2-5 makes the J call doubtful. CDR1 and CDR2 from the germline V gene are MNHNS and SASEGT. This CDR3 has 16 residues. The CDR3 DNA is TGTGCCAGCAGGCTCCCGGGACAGACTAACCAAGAGACCCAGTACTTC. Its translation is CASRLPGQTNQETQYF.

V and J are TRBV30 and TRBJ2-3, with 7 nucleotides matching TRBD1. CDR1 is GTSNPN, CDR2 SVGIG, per germline (reference sequence). The CDR3 spans 14 residues. Trimming at V came to 5 bases and at J to 6 bases, leaving 11 bases not matched to a gene. The CDR3 bases are TGTGCCTGGGGGAAACAGGGGATAAAGGATACGCAGTATTTT. This gives the protein CAWGKQGIKDTQYF.